The clone carrying this TCR beta chain was seen more than once but under ten times. This CDR3 is 15 amino acids long. Trimming stripped 2 bases from V and 4 bases from J, with 12 bases between. CDR1 and CDR2 from the germline V gene are ENHRY and SYGVKD. One heparinised draw, averaging roughly 110 mL, was taken per donor. Sorting with CD45RO/CCR7/CD25/CD127/CD95/CD27 yielded naive, central memory, regulatory and stem-like memory CD4+ cells. Purity above 95% was achieved in all sorted populations. This entry is derived from a study of beta chain features in type 1 diabetes. Whole-study context: Cell yields, gender and age were comparable in patients and healthy donors.

Sequenced material consisted of expressed TCRB transcripts (all of the isolated RNA was reverse transcribed). Produced via immunoSEQ multiplex PCR; TCRdb's table is partial and in-frame only. There are about 320,000 clones in the sample; approximately 14% occur only once, and roughly 7% lies in the top ten. The gene calls are TRBV10-3 and TRBJ1-3, with a weak D call TRBD1 (5 bases). The clonotype comes from a man younger than 40 in good health. Sequencing used central memory CD4+ T cells from blood. CDR3 sequence reads: CAISELAGRGNTIYF. In nucleotides, the CDR3 is TGTGCCATCAGTGAGCTGGCAGGGAGAGGAAACACCATATATTTT.